What follows is one T cell receptor beta chain and its context. Its antigen is not known. This specimen belongs to a study of shared clonotypes between healthy human individuals. Study at large: CD8 memory received one plate per donor, CD8 naive two, CD4 memory three and CD4 naive three.

This CDR3 is 14 amino acids long. Positively selected for CCR7, the CD45RO-negative cells used as naive CD8 cells excluded terminally differentiated effector memory CD45RA+ cells. Generated by immunoSEQ multiplex PCR, the TCRdb table keeps only in-frame clones and is missing some. The profile shows 1.5 million to 2.5 million clones, about 95% of them singletons. General study findings and limits: Non-shared clonotypes were found to have lower generation probabilities than the clonotypes that were shared by all four of the sorted-subset donors.

This chain joins TRBV21-1 and TRBJ1-2. TRBV21-1 is a recognized pseudogene. The receptor was derived from a man in his late teens or twenties in good health. The sample consisted of naive CD8+ T cells sorted from blood. The CDR3, as DNA: TGTGCCAGCAGCCAATGCCCGGGCATTTATGGCTACACCTTC. Protein product: CASSQCPGIYGYTF.